These 23 T cell receptor beta chains originate from one sample sequenced in a study of T cells in Graves' hyperthyroidism and ophthalmopathy. Using RNA transcripts as the source, TCR beta CDR3 regions were amplified. The TCR CDR3 was amplified in a first-round RT-PCR using the HTBI primer set. Each CDR3 protein is one row after TCRdb ran MiXCR on the multiplex PCR reads. The sample shows under 350,000 distinct CDR3 sequences, approximately 13% of them seen only once. Sequenced input: blood. The receptors were gathered from a woman aged 40-49 years with Graves' ophthalmopathy.

This chain joins TRBV7-9 and TRBJ2-1; 7 bases match TRBD1. Trimming at V came to 4 bases and at J to 5 bases, leaving 17 bases not matched to a gene. Germline CDR1 reads SEHNR; CDR2 reads FQNEAQ (reference sequence). The CDR3 totals 18 residues. The CDR3 reads CASSSLTGDRVSDNEQFF. CDR3 coding DNA: TGTGCCAGCAGCTCCCTTACCGGAGACAGGGTGTCCGACAATGAGCAGTTCTTC.

This clonotype was counted ten times or more. The rearrangement uses TRBV24-1 and TRBJ2-2; no definite D call. Germline V gene lookup returns CDR1 KGHDR and CDR2 SFDVKD. The V end was cut by 1 base, the J end by 7 bases, with 18 bases between. The CDR3 is made up of 17 amino acids. Here the CDR3 DNA reads TGTGCCACCAGTGATTTTGACGTGAGGTCGGAAGGCGGGGAGCTGTTTTTT. Protein sequence: CATSDFDVRSEGGELFF.

This clonotype showed up many times. This chain links TRBV7-8 with TRBJ1-1; TRBD1 aligns across 7 bases. V lost 5 bases, J lost 3 bases, and 9 bases stayed unmatched. The CDR3 is 15 residues long. Germline CDR1 reads SGHVS; CDR2 reads FQNEAQ. CDR3 loop: CASSPGRGGDTEAFF. In nucleotides, the CDR3 is TGTGCCAGCAGCCCGGGTAGAGGGGGCGACACTGAAGCTTTCTTT.

There are a few counts of this clonotype. The chain joins TRBV19 to TRBJ2-3; 8 positions agree with TRBD1. CDR1 LNHDA and CDR2 SQIVND come from the germline V gene (reference sequence). The CDR3 has 15 residues. Unmatched junction bases numbered 7, after V lost 3 bases and J lost 5 bases. Here the CDR3 DNA reads TGTGCCAGTAGTATGCGCAGGGGGCAAGGAGATACGCAGTATTTT. The encoded protein is CASSMRRGQGDTQYF.

This clonotype turned up a few times. The J gene is TRBJ2-7, the V gene TRBV29-1; D gene ambiguous. This CDR3 is built from 12 residues. V was pared by 4 bases and J by 0 bases, with 7 bases between. The germline V gene has CDR1 SQVTM and CDR2 ANQGSEA. CDR3 residues: CSVGVHSYEQYF. The CDR3 DNA follows: TGCAGCGTTGGGGTACACTCCTACGAGCAGTACTTC.

This clonotype was seen repeatedly, ten times or more. This chain joins TRBV6-5 and TRBJ2-7; D not resolved. The CDR3 extends over 15 amino acids. Germline CDR1 MNHEY, CDR2 SVGAGI. V lost 0 bases, J lost 2 bases, and 11 bases lay in between. Here the CDR3 reads CASSYSHAVTYEQYF. DNA for the CDR3: TGTGCCAGCAGTTACTCGCACGCAGTTACCTACGAGCAGTACTTC.

The rearrangement links TRBV6-6 to TRBJ1-3, with D unclear. Germline V lookup: CDR1 MNHNY, CDR2 SVGAGI (reference sequence). V was pared by 0 bases and J by 8 bases, with 17 bases between. The CDR3 is 16 residues long. DNA of the CDR3: TGTGCCAGCAGTTACTCCTTCGGTGCCCAGTCATACACCATATATTTT. Amino acids: CASSYSFGAQSYTIYF.

This clonotype turned up a few times. V is TRBV9 and J is TRBJ2-1; 11 bases line up with TRBD2. CDR1 and CDR2 (germline): SGDLS, YYNGEE. Trimming removed 6 bases from V and 3 bases from J; junction bases left unmatched: 5. CDR3 size: 15 residues. DNA for the CDR3: TGTGCCAGCACCCCCCTAGCGGGAGGCTACAATGAGCAGTTCTTC. Its protein product is CASTPLAGGYNEQFF.

J is TRBJ1-2 and V is TRBV4-1; tentative D call: TRBD1 (5 bases). V dropped 0 bases and J dropped 5 bases, with 16 bases sitting between them. The V gene's germline CDR1 is MGHRA and CDR2 YSYEKL. The CDR3 covers 16 residues. The CDR3 coding sequence is TGCGCCAGCAGCCAAGAGGAAGCCATTAGGGGATATGGCTACACCTTC. Protein: CASSQEEAIRGYGYTF.

This clonotype was seen many times. The V call is TRBV4-1, the J call TRBJ1-1; 9 nucleotides agree with TRBD1. Losses at the gene ends were 0 bases for V and 7 bases for J; bases not matched to a gene: 12. CDR1 is MGHRA, CDR2 YSYEKL, per germline. This CDR3 has 17 amino acids. The DNA of the CDR3 is TGCGCCAGCAGCCAAGATAGGACAGGGGCATTACAAGGTGAAGCTTTCTTT. Protein: CASSQDRTGALQGEAFF.

This clonotype was seen many times. The CDR3 spells CASTISGRGYNEQFF. For the CDR3, the DNA is TGTGCCAGCACCATAAGCGGGAGAGGTTACAATGAGCAGTTCTTC. The chain carries TRBV12-3 or TRBV12-4 and TRBJ2-1; the match to TRBD2 covers 8 bases. There are 15 residues in the CDR3. Unmatched junction bases numbered 9, after V lost 7 bases and J lost 4 bases.

This chain joins TRBV7-8 and TRBJ1-2, with D unresolved. This CDR3 is built from 19 residues. Between the trimmed V and J ends, which lost 4 bases and 0 bases, there was a span of 24 bases. CDR1 SGHVS and CDR2 FQNEAQ come from the germline V gene. The CDR3 loop reads CASSSSTVTTQLANYGYTF. CDR3 nucleotides: TGTGCCAGCAGCTCTTCCACAGTAACTACCCAGTTAGCTAACTATGGCTACACCTTC. Full variable domain (rest looked up from reference TRBV7-8 and TRBJ1-2): GAGVSQSPRYKVAKRGQDVALRCDPISGHVSLFWYQQALGQGPEFLTYFQNEAQLDKSGLPSDRFFAERPEGSVSTLKIQRTQQEDSAVYLCASSSSTVTTQLANYGYTFGSGTRLTVV.

This chain links TRBV7-2 with TRBJ1-5; D is undetermined. This CDR3 is built from 12 residues. The V gene's germline CDR1 is SGHTA and CDR2 FQGNSA. Trimming took 2 bases from V and 15 from J, leaving 14 bases between them. This chain's CDR3 is CASSLFRGGVHF. CDR3 in DNA: TGTGCCAGCAGCTTATTCCGGGGTGGGGTGCATTTT.

V and J are TRBV4-1 and TRBJ1-5; 10 nucleotides align to TRBD1. Germline V lookup: CDR1 MGHRA, CDR2 YSYEKL. V lost 4 bases and J lost 5; bases outside the gene matches: 2. The CDR3 consists of 14 residues. In DNA, the CDR3 is TGCGCCAGCAGCCGCGGGACAGGGGATCAGCCCCAGCATTTT. Encoded protein: CASSRGTGDQPQHF.

At least ten counts were recorded for this clonotype. J is TRBJ2-7 and V is TRBV20-1; the match to TRBD2 covers 15 bases. The CDR3 has 19 amino acids. Germline values: CDR1 DFQATT, CDR2 SNEGSKA (reference sequence). V shed 0 bases, J shed 5 bases, and the junction held 14 bases outside the gene matches. For the CDR3, the DNA is TGCAGTGCTAGAGACTCCAAGGGACTAGCGGGAGGAAATCGGCACGAGCAGTACTTC. Protein product: CSARDSKGLAGGNRHEQYF.

This clonotype has a count of ten or more. The chain carries TRBV28 and TRBJ1-4; D gene uncertain. This CDR3 has 16 residues. The germline V gene has CDR1 MDHEN and CDR2 SYDVKM. V lost 4 bases to trimming and J lost 4 bases, with 16 bases between them. The CDR3 loop reads CASSSRRAVNNEKLFF. For the CDR3, the DNA is TGTGCCAGCAGTTCCAGGAGGGCGGTCAATAATGAAAAACTGTTTTTT.

This chain links TRBV6-2 or TRBV6-3 with TRBJ1-1; 9 bases align to TRBD1. Germline V gives CDR1 MNHEY, CDR2 SVGEGT. V was pared by 8 bases and J by 4 bases, with 2 bases of the junction left unmatched. The CDR3 totals 12 residues. CDR3 loop: CASGTGTTEAFF. As DNA, the CDR3 is TGTGCCAGCGGGACAGGGACCACTGAAGCTTTCTTT.

This clonotype has only a few counts. The gene calls are TRBV20-1 and TRBJ2-7; D not resolved. Germline CDR1 DFQATT, CDR2 SNEGSKA (reference sequence). The CDR3 runs 10 residues. The CDR3 loop reads CSLHRREQYF. CDR3 nucleotides: TGCAGCCTTCACCGGCGTGAGCAGTACTTC.

This chain joins TRBV20-1 and TRBJ1-6; possible D gene TRBD1, 6 bases. Germline CDR1 DFQATT, CDR2 SNEGSKA (reference sequence). The germline V and J ends were trimmed by 3 bases and 8 bases, with 20 bases remaining between them. This CDR3 region has 16 residues. CDR3 residues: CSARIVGQGMDSPLHF. CDR3 DNA: TGCAGTGCTAGGATTGTAGGGCAGGGGATGGATTCACCCCTCCACTTT.

The CDR3 bases are TGTGCCAGCAATCCGTCCACAGATACGCAGTATTTT. This gives the protein CASNPSTDTQYF. The V call is TRBV6-1, the J call TRBJ2-3, with D uncertain. Germline lookup yields CDR1 MNHNS and CDR2 SASEGT. The CDR3 length is 12 residues. V lost 7 bases and J lost 2, with 7 bases in between.

This clonotype was observed at least ten times. J is TRBJ1-2 and V is TRBV29-1; possibly TRBD1 for D (5 bases). From germline, CDR1 is SQVTM and CDR2 ANQGSEA. This CDR3 has 14 residues. V lost 2 bases, J lost 6 bases, and 16 bases lay in between. As DNA, the CDR3 is TGCAGCGTTGAAACACGGGGGAGGCAAGATGGCTACACCTTC. It codes for CSVETRGRQDGYTF.

The table lists this clonotype with a few counts. The V and J genes are TRBV29-1 and TRBJ2-2, with 7 positions matching TRBD1. Looked up from germline, CDR1 is SQVTM and CDR2 is ANQGSEA. The CDR3 runs to 15 residues. CDR3 sequence reads: CSGGRGGAGTGELFF. In DNA form, the CDR3 reads TGCAGTGGCGGGCGAGGGGGCGCAGGGACCGGGGAGCTGTTTTTT.

This clonotype has ten or more counts. The chain employs TRBV28 and TRBJ2-2; the match to TRBD1 covers 7 bases. This CDR3 spans 14 amino acids. Germline V gives CDR1 MDHEN, CDR2 SYDVKM. With 7 bases clipped from V and 7 bases from J, the junction kept 9 bases outside the gene matches. In DNA form, the CDR3 reads TGTGCCAGCACCAACTCGAACAGGGGCGGGGAGCTGTTTTTT. It codes for CASTNSNRGGELFF.